This T cell receptor beta chain was sequenced during a study of shared clonotypes between healthy human individuals. As regards this clone: Its target is not known.

The healthy adult donors were HIV-negative and reported no recent acute infections or vaccinations. The germline V gene encodes CDR1 GTSNPN and CDR2 SVGIG (reference sequence). This CDR3 has 13 residues. V was pared by 1 base and J by 14 bases, with 15 bases between. Once extracted for a subset, genomic DNA was divided evenly among several immunoSEQ plates. Only in-frame clones appear in the TCRdb table, and some are missing; sequencing was by immunoSEQ multiplex PCR. The sample carries 2 million to 2.5 million clones, approximately 93% recorded once. Study observations and caveats: The study generally estimated greater richness for naive than memory subsets. Clonotype sharing among donors was expected to depend on sequencing depth.

The sequenced material came from naive CD4+ T cells from PBMCs. Indicated subset: CD45RA+ positively selected. The receptor was isolated from a man aged 18 to 29 in good health. Some clones in this sample may be carry-over from other donors' samples. The V and J genes are TRBV30 and TRBJ1-6; D is unclear. DNA for the CDR3: TGTGCCTGGAGTGAAGACCCCACTGGGACCCTCCACTTT. Translating gives CAWSEDPTGTLHF.